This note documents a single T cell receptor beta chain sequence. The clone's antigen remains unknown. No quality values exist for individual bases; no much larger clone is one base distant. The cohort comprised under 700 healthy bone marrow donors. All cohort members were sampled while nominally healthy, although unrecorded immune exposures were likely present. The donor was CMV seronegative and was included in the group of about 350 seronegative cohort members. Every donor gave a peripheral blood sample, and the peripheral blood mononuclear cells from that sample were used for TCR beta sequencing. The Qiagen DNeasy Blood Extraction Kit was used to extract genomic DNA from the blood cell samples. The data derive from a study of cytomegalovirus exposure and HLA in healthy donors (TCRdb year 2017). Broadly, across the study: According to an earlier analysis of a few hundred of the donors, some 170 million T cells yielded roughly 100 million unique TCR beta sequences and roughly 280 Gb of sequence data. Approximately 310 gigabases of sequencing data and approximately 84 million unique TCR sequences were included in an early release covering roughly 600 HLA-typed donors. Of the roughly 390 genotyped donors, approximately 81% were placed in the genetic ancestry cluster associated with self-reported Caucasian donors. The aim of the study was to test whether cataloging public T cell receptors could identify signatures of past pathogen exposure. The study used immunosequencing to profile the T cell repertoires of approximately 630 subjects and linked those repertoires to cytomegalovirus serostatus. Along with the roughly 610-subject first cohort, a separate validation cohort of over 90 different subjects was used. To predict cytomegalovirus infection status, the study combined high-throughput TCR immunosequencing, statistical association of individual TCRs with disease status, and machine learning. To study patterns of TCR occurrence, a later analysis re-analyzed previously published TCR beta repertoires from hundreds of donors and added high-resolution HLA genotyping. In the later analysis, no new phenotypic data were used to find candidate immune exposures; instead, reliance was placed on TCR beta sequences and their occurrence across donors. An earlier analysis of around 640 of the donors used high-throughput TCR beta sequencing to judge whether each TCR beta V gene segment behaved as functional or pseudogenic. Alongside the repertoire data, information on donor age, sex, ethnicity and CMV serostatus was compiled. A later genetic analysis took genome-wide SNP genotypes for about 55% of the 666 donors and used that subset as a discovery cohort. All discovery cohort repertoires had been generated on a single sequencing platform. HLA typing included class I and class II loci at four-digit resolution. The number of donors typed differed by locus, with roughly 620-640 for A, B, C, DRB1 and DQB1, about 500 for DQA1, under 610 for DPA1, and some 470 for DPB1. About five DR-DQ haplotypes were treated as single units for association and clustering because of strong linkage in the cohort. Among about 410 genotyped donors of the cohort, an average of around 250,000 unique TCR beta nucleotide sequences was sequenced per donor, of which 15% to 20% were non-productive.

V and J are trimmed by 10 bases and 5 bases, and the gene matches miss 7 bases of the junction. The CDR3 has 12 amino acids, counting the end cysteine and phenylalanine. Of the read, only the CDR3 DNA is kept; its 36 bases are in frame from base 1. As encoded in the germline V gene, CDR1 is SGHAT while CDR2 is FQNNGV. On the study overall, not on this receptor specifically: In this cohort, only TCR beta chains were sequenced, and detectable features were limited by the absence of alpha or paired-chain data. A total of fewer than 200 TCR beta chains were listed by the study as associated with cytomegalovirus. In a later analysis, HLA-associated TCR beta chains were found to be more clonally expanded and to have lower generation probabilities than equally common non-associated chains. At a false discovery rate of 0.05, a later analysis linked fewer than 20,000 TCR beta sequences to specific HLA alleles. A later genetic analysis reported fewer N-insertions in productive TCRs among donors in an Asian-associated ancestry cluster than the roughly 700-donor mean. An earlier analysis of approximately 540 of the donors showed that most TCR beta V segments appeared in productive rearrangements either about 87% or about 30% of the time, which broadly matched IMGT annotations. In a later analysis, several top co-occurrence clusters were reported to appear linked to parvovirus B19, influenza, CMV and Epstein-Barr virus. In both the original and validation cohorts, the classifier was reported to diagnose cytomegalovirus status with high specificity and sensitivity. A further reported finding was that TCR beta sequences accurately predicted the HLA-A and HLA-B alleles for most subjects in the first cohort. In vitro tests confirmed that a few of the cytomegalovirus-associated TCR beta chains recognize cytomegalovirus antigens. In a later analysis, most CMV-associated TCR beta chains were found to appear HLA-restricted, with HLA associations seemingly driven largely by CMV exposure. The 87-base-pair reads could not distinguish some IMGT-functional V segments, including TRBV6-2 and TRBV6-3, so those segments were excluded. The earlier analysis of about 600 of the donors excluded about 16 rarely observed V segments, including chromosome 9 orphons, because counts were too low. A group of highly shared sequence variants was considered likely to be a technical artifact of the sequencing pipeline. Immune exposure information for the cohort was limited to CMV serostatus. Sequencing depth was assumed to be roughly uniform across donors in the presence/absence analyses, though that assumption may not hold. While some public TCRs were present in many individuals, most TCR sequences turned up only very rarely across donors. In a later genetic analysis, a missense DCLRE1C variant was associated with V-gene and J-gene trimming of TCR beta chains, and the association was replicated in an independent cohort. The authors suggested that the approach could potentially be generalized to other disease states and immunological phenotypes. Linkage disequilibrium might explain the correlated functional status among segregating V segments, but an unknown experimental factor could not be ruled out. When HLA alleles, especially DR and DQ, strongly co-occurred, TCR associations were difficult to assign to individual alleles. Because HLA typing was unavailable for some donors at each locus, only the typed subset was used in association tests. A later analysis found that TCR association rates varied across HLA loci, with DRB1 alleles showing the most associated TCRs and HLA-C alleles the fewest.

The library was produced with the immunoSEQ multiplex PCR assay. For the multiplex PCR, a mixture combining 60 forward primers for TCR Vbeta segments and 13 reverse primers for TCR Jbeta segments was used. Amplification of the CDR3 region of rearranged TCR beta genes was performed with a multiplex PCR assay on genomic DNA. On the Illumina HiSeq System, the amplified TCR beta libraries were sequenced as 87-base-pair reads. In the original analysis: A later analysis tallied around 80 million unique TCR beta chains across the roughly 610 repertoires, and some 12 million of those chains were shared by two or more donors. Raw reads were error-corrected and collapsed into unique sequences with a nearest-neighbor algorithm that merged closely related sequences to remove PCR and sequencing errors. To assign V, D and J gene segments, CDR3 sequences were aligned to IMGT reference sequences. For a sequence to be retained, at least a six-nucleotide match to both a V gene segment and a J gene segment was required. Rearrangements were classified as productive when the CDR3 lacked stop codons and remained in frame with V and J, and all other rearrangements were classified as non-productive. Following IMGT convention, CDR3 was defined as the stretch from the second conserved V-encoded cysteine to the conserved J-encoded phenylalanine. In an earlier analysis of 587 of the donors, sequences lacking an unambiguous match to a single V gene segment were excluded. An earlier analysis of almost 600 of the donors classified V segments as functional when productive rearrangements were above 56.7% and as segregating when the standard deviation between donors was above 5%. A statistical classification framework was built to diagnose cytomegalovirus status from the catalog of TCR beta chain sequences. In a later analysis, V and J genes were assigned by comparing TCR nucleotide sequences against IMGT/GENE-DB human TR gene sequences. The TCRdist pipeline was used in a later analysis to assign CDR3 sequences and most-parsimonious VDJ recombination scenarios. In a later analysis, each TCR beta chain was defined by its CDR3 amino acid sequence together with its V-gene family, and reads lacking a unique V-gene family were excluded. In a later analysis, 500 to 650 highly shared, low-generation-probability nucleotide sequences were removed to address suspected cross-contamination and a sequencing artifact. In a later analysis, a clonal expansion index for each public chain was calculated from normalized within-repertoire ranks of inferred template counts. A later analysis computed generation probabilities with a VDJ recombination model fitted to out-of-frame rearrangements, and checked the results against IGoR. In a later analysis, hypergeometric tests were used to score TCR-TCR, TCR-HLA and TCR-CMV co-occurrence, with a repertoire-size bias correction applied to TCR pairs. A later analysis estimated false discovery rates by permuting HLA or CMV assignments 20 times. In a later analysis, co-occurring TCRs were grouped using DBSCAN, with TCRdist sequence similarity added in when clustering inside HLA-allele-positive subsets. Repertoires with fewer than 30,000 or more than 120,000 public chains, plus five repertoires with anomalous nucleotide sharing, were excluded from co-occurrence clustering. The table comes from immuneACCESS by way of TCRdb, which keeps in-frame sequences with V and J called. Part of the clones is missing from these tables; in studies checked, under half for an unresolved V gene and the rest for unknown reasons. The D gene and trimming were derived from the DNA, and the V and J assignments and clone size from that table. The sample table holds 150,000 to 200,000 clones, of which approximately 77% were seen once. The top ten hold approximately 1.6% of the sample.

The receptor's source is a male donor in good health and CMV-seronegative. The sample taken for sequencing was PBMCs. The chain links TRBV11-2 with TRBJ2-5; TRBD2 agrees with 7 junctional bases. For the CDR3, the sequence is CATISGAETQYF. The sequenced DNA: TGTGCCACGATCAGCGGGGCGGAGACCCAGTACTTC.